What follows are 9 T cell receptor beta chains derived from one specimen sequenced in a study of PD-L1 blockade in urothelial cancer. Time point: pretreatment peripheral blood. Some clones are missing from TCRdb's copy, which holds only in-frame ones; the method was immunoSEQ multiplex PCR. The sample holds approximately 50,000 clones, about 86% seen once. This specimen was PBMCs, taken around atezolizumab (anti-PD-L1) treatment. These receptors were collected from a man between 65 and 79 years old with urothelial cancer.

The genes are TRBV29-1 and TRBJ2-5; maybe TRBD2 (6 bases). CDR1 is SQVTM, CDR2 ANQGSEA, per germline. There are 16 residues in the CDR3. The V gene lost 4 bases and the J gene lost 1 base, with 19 bases spanning the gap. The DNA for the CDR3 is TGCAGCGTTGTACCTCTAAATTCGGGAGTCCAAGAGACCCAGTACTTC. This translates into CSVVPLNSGVQETQYF.

This chain connects TRBV5-1 to TRBJ2-5, with TRBD2 identical over 9 bases. Trimming at V came to 0 bases and at J to 4 bases, leaving 10 bases not matched to a gene. In germline, CDR1 is SGHRS, CDR2 YFSETQ. The CDR3 loop spans 17 amino acids. The CDR3 is CASSLGASGAGGETQYF. CDR3 nucleotide sequence: TGCGCCAGCAGCTTGGGTGCTAGCGGGGCCGGAGGAGAGACCCAGTACTTC.

As DNA, the CDR3 is TGTGCCACCAGCCTAAAACCCGGCGGGATAAAGAACGAGCAGTACTTC. Protein: CATSLKPGGIKNEQYF. V is TRBV15 and J is TRBJ2-7, with D possibly TRBD2 on 6 matching bases. Per germline, CDR1 LNHNV and CDR2 YYDKDF (reference sequence). This CDR3 is built from 16 residues. V lost 5 bases and J lost 5, with 22 bases in between.

V gene TRBV4-2 combines with J gene TRBJ2-3, with TRBD2 matching 11 bases. The ends lost 1 base at V and 6 bases at J; junction bases unmatched: 9. The CDR3 is 17 amino acids. CDR1 and CDR2 (germline): LGHNA, YNFKEQ. In DNA, the CDR3 is TGTGCCAGCAGCCAAGGTCACGGACTAGCGGGCTTGGATACGCAGTATTTT. It specifies CASSQGHGLAGLDTQYF.

This chain connects TRBV30 to TRBJ2-7, with 15 bases aligning to TRBD2. The CDR3 sequence is 11 residues long. Trimming removed 8 bases from V and 9 bases from J; junction bases left unmatched: 2. Germline values: CDR1 GTSNPN, CDR2 SVGIG (reference sequence). The CDR3 bases are TGTGCCGGGACTAGCGGGGGGCTGCAGTACTTC. This gives the protein CAGTSGGLQYF. The full variable domain, completed using reference TRBV30 and TRBJ2-7, is SQTIHQWPATLVQPVGSPLSLECTVEGTSNPNLYWYRQAAGRGLQLLFYSVGIGQISSEVPQNLSASRPQDRQFILSSKKLLLSDSGFYLCAGTSGGLQYFGPGTRLTVT.

The chain couples TRBV19 to TRBJ1-2; unclear D gene. Germline CDR1 LNHDA, CDR2 SQIVND (reference sequence). Trimming took off 9 bases at V and 5 bases at J, with 13 bases between the two ends. This CDR3 is built from 12 residues. CDR3: CASRTRQYGYTF. The CDR3 DNA reads TGTGCCAGCCGAACGAGGCAGTATGGCTACACCTTC.

The chain carries TRBV28 and TRBJ2-2; 9 bases match TRBD2. The V gene end was trimmed by 6 bases and the J gene end by 4 bases; junction bases not matched to a gene: 12. Per germline, CDR1 MDHEN and CDR2 SYDVKM. This CDR3 contains 17 residues. The CDR3 DNA reads as TGTGCCAGCAGCAATCTGGCGGGAGGGCAGGGCACCGGGGAGCTGTTTTTT. Protein sequence: CASSNLAGGQGTGELFF.

This chain connects TRBV15 to TRBJ1-2; D may be TRBD1 (6 bases). This CDR3 is built from 12 residues. The germline V and J ends were trimmed by 0 bases and 8 bases, with 7 bases remaining between them. Germline V gene sequence: CDR1 LNHNV, CDR2 YYDKDF (reference sequence). The CDR3 region is CATSRDQGGYTF. CDR3 bases: TGTGCCACCAGCAGAGATCAGGGGGGCTACACCTTC. The whole variable domain, filled in from reference TRBV15 and TRBJ1-2, reads DAMVIQNPRYQVTQFGKPVTLSCSQTLNHNVMYWYQQKSSQAPKLLFHYYDKDFNNEADTPDNFQSRRPNTSFCFLDIRSPGLGDTAMYLCATSRDQGGYTFGSGTRLTVV.

The rearrangement uses TRBV6-1 and TRBJ2-6; TRBD1 is a possible D gene (6 bases). The CDR3 has 16 amino acids. Germline V gives CDR1 MNHNS, CDR2 SASEGT. Between the trimmed V and J ends, which lost 6 bases and 4 bases, there was a span of 16 bases. CDR3 sequence: CASRETGSRGANVLTF. The CDR3 DNA reads TGTGCCAGCAGGGAAACAGGGTCCCGGGGGGCCAACGTCCTGACTTTC.